This T cell receptor (beta chain) was recovered during a study of cytomegalovirus exposure and HLA in healthy donors. Study context: One earlier analysis, a look at 180 million or so T cells, found 100 million to 130 million unique TCR beta sequences.

The germline gives CDR1 SNHLY, CDR2 FYNNEI. The germline V and J ends were trimmed by 3 bases and 11 bases, with 14 bases remaining between them. CDR3 length: 14 amino acids. The PCR had 60 Vbeta and 13 Jbeta primers. This table comes from immunoSEQ multiplex PCR, and its TCRdb copy is limited to in-frame clones, with some not included. Among more than 150,000 clones listed, 76% were seen once. Material: PBMCs. J is TRBJ1-6 and V is TRBV2; D not certain. The TCR was taken from a woman aged 25 to 39 in good health and CMV-seropositive. The CDR3 DNA sequence: TGTGCCAGCAGTGATCTTCACAGTGAAGCACCCCTCCACTTT. Its translation is CASSDLHSEAPLHF.